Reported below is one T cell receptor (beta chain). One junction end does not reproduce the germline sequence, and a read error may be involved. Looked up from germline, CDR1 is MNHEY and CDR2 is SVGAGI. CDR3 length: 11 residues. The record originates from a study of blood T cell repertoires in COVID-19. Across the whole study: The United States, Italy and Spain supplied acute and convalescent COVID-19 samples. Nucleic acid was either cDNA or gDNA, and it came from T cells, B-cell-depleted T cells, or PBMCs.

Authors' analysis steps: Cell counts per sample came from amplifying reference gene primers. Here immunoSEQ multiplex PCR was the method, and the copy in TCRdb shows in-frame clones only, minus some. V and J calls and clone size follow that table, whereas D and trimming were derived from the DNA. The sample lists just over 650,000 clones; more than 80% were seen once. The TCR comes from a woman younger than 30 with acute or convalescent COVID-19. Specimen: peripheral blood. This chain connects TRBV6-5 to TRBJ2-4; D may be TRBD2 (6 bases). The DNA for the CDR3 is TGTGCCAGCGGGGGAACGGGGGATTCCATCTTC. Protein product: CASGGTGDSIF.